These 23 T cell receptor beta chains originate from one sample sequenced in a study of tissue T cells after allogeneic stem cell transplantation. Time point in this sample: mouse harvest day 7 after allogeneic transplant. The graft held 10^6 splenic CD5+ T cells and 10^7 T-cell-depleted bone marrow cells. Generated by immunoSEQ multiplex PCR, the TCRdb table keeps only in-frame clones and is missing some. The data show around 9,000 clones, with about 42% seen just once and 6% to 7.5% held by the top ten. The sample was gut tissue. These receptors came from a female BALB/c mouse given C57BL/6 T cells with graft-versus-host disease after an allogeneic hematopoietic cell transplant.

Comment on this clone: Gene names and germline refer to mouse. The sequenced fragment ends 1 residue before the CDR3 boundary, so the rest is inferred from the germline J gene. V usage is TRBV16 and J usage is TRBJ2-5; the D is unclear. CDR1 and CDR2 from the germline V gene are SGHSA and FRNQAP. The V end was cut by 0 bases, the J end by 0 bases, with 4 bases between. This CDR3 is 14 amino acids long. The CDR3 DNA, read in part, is TGTGCAAGCAGCTTAGAACTTAACCAAGACACCCAGTAC. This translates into CASSLELNQDTQY. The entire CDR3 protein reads CASSLELNQDTQYF.

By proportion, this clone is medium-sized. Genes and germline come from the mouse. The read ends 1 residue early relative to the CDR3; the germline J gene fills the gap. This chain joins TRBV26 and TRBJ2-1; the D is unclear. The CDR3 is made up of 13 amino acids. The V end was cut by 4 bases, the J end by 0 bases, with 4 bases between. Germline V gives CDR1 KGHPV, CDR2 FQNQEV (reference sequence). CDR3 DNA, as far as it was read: TGTGCCAGCAGTCGGAATAACTATGCTGAGCAGTTC. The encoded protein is CASSRNNYAEQF. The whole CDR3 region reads CASSRNNYAEQFF.

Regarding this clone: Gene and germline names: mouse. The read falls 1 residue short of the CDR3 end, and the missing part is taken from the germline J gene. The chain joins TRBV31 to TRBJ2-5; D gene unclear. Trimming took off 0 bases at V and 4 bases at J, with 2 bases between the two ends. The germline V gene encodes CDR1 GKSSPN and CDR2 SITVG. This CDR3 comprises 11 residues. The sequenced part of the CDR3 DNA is TGTGCCTGGAGTCTAAAAGACACCCAGTAC. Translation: CAWSLKDTQY. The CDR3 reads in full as CAWSLKDTQYF.

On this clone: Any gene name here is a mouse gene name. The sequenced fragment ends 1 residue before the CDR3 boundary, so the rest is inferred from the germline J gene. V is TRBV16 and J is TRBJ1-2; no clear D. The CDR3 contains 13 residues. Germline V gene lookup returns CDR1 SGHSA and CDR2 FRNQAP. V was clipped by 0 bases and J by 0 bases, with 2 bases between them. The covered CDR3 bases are TGTGCAAGCAGCTTAGAGGCAAACTCCGACTACACC. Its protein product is CASSLEANSDYT. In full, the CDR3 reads CASSLEANSDYTF.

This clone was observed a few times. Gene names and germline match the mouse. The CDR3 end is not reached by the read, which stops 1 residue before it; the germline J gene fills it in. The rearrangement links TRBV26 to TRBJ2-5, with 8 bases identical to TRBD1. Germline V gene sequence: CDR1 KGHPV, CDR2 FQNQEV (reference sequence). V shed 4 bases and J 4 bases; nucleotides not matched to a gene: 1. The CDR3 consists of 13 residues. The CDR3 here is CASSRTGKDTQYF. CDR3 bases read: TGTGCCAGCAGTCGGACAGGGAAAGACACCCAGTAC.

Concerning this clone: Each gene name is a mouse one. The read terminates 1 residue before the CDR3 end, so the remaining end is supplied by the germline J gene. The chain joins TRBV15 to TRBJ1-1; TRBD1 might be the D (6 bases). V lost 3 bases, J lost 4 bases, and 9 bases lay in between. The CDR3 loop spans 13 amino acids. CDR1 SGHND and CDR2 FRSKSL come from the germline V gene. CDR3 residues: CASSLGAGTEVFF. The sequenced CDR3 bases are TGTGCCAGCAGTTTGGGGGCCGGCACAGAAGTCTTC.

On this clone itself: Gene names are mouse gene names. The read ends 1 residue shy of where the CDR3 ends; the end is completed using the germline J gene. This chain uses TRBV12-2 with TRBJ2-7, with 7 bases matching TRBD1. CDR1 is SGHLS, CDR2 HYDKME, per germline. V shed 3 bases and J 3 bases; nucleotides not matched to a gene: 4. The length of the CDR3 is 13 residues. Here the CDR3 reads CASSTGVFYEQYF. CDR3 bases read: TGTGCCAGCTCTACAGGGGTTTTCTATGAACAGTAC.

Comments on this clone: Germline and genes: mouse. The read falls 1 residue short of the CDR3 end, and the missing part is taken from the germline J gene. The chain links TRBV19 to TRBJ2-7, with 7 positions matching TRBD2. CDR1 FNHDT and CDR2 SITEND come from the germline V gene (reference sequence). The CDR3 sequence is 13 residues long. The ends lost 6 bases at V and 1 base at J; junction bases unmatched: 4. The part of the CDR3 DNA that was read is TGTGCCAGCAATTCACTGGGGTCCTATGAACAGTAC. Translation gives CASNSLGSYEQY. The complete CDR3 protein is CASNSLGSYEQYF. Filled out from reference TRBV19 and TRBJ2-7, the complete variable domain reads GGIITQTPKFLIGQEGQKLTLKCQQNFNHDTMYWYRQDSGKGLRLIYYSITENDLQKGDLSEGYDASREKKSSFSLTVTSAQKNEMAVFLCASNSLGSYEQYFGPGTRLTVL.

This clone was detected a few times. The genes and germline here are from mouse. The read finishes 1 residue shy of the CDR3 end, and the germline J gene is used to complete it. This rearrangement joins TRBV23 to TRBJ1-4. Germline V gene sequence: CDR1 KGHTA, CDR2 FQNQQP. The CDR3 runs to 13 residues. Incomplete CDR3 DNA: TGCTCCAGCAGGGGGGAGGGACACGAAAGATTATTT. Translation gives CSSRGEGHERLF. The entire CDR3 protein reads CSSRGEGHERLFF.

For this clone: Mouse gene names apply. The CDR3 is CASSFDRAGNTLYF. The sequenced part of the CDR3 DNA is TGTGCCAGCAGCTTCGACAGGGCCGGAAATACGCTCTAT. V is TRBV26 and J is TRBJ1-3, with 7 bases aligning to TRBD1. The read finishes 1 residue shy of the CDR3 end, and the germline J gene is used to complete it. Looked up from germline, CDR1 is KGHPV and CDR2 is FQNQEV (reference sequence). There are 14 residues in the CDR3. V lost 6 bases to trimming and J lost 4 bases; unmatched junction nucleotides: 6.

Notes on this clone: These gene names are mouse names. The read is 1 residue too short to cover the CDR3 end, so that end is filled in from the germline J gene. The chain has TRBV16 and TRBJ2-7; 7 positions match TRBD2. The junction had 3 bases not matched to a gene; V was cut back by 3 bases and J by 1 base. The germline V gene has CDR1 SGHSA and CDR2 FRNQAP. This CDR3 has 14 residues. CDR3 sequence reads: CASSFETGSYEQYF. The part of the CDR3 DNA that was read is TGTGCAAGCAGCTTTGAGACTGGGTCCTATGAACAGTAC.

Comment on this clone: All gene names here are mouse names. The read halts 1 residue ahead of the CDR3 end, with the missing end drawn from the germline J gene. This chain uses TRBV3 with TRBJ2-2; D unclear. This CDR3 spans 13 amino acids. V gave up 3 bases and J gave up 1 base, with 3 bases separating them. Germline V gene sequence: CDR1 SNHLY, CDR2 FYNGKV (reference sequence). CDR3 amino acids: CASSFLNTGQLYF. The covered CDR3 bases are TGTGCCAGCAGCTTTCTAAACACCGGGCAGCTCTAC.

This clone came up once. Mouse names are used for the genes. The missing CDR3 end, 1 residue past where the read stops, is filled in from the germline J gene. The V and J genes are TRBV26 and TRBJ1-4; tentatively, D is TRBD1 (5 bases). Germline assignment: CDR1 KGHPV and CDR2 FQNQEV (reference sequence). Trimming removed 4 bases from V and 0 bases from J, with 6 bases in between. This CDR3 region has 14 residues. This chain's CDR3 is CASSQQVSNERLFF. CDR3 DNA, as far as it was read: TGTGCCAGCAGTCAACAGGTTTCCAACGAAAGATTATTT. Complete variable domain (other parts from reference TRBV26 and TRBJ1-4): NSKVIQTPRYLVKGQGQKAKMRCIPEKGHPVVFWYQQNKNNEFKFLINFQNQEVLQQIDMTEKRFSAECPSNSPCSLEIQSSEAGDSALYLCASSQQVSNERLFFGHGTKLSVL.

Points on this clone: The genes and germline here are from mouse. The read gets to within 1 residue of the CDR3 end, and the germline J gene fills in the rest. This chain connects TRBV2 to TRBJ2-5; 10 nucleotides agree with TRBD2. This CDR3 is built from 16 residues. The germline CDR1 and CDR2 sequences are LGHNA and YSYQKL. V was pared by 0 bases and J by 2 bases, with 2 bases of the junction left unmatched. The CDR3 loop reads CASSQETGGFQDTQYF. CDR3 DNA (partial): TGTGCCAGCAGCCAAGAGACTGGGGGGTTCCAAGACACCCAGTAC.

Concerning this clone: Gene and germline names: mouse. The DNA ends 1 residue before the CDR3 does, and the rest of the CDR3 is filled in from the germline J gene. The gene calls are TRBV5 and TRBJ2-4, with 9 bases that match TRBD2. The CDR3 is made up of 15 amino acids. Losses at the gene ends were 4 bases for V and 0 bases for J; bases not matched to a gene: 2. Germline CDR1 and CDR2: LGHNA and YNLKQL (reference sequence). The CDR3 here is CASSPGGGSQNTLYF. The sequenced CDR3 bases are TGTGCCAGCAGCCCTGGGGGGGGGAGTCAAAACACCTTGTAC.

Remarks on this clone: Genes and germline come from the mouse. The CDR3 bases that were read are TGTGCCAGCAGCCCCCTCACAAACTCCGACTACACC. It yields the protein CASSPLTNSDYT. In full, the CDR3 reads CASSPLTNSDYTF. This chain uses TRBV3 with TRBJ1-2; D unclear. The CDR3 is cut off 1 residue early in the read; its end comes from the germline J gene. This CDR3 has 13 amino acids. Looked up from germline, CDR1 is SNHLY and CDR2 is FYNGKV (reference sequence). Trimming took 5 bases from V and 0 from J, leaving 7 bases between them.

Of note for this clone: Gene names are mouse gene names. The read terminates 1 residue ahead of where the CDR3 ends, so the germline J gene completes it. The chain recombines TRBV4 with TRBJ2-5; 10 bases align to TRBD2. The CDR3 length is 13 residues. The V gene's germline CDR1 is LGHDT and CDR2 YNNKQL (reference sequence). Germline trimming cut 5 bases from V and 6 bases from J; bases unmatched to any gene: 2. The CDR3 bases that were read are TGTGCCAGCAGCGCGGACTGGGGGGACACCCAGTAC. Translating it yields CASSADWGDTQY. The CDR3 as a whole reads CASSADWGDTQYF.

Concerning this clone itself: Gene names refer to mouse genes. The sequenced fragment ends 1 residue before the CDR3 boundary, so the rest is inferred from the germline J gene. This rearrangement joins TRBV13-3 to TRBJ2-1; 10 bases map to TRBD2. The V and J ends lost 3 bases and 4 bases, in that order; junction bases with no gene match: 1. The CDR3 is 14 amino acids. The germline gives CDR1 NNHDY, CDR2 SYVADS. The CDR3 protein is CASSGGLGYAEQFF. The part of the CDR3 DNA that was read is TGTGCCAGCAGTGGGGGACTGGGGTATGCTGAGCAGTTC.

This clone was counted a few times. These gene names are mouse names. CDR3 DNA (partial): TGTGCCAGCTCCTGGGGGACCGCAAACTCCGACTACACC. As protein: CASSWGTANSDYT. The full-length CDR3 reads as CASSWGTANSDYTF. The chain is built from TRBV12-2 and TRBJ1-2; maybe TRBD1 (5 bases). The CDR3 is cut off 1 residue early in the read; its end comes from the germline J gene. The germline V gene encodes CDR1 SGHLS and CDR2 HYDKME. Trimming stripped 4 bases from V and 0 bases from J, with 11 bases between. The CDR3 is made up of 14 amino acids.

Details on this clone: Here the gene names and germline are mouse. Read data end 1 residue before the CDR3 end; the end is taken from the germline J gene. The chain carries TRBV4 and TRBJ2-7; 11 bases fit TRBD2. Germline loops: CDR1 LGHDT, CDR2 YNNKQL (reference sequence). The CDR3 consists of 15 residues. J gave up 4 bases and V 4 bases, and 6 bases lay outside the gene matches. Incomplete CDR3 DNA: TGTGCCAGCAGCTTTGGACTGGGGGGCATTTATGAACAGTAC. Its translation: CASSFGLGGIYEQY. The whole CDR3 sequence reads CASSFGLGGIYEQYF.

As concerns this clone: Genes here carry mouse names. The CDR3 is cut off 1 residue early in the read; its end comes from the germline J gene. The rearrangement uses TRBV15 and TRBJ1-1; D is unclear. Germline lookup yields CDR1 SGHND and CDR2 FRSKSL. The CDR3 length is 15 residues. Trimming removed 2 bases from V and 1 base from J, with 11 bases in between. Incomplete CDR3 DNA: TGTGCCAGCAGTTTATGGGGAGGAGGGAACACAGAAGTCTTC. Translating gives CASSLWGGGNTEVF. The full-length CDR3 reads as CASSLWGGGNTEVFF.

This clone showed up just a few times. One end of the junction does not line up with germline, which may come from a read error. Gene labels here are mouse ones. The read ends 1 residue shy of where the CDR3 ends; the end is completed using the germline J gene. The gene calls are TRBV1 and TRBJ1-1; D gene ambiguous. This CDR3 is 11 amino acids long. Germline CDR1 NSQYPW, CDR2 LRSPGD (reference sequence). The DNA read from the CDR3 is TGCACCTGCAGTGCAAACAGAGAAGTCTTC. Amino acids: CTCSANREVF. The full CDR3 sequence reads CTCSANREVFF.

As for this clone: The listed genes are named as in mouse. CDR3 in amino acids: CASSGRQGLFF. Incomplete CDR3 DNA: TGTGCCAGCAGTGGCCGACAGGGGTTATTT. The V call is TRBV13-1, the J call TRBJ1-4, with TRBD1 matching 8 bases. The read is 1 residue too short to cover the CDR3 end, so that end is filled in from the germline J gene. The CDR3 spans 11 residues. Germline CDR1 NSHNY, CDR2 SYGAGN. V shed 3 bases and J 14 bases; nucleotides not matched to a gene: 3.